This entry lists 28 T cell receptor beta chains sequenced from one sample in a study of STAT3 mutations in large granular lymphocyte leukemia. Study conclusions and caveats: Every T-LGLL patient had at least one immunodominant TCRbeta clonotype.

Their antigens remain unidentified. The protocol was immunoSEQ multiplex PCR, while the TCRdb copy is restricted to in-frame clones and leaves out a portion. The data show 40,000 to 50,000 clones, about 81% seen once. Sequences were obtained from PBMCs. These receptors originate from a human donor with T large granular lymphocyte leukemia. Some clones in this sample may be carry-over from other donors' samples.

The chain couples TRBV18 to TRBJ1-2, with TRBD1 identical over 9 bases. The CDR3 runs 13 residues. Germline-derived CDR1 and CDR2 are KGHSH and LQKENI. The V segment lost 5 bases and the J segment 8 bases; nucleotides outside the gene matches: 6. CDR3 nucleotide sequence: TGTGCCAGCTCAAAACAGGGGGCAGAAGGCTACACCTTC. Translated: CASSKQGAEGYTF. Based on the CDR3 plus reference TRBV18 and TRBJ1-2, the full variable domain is NAGVMQNPRHLVRRRGQEARLRCSPMKGHSHVYWYRQLPEEGLKFMVYLQKENIIDESGMPKERFSAEFPKEGPSILRIQQVVRGDSAAYFCASSKQGAEGYTFGSGTRLTVV.

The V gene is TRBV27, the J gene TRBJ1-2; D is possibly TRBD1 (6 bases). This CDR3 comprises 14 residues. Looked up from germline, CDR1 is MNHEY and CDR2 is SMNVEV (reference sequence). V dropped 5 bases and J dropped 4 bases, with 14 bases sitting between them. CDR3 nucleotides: TGTGCCAGCAGTCCCCGGAGGGGGGGCTATGGCTACACCTTC. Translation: CASSPRRGGYGYTF.

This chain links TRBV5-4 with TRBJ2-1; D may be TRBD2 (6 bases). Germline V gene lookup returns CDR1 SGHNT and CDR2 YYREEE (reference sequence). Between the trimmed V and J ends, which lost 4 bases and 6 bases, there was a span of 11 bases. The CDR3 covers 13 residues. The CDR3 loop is CASSASGLNEQFF. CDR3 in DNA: TGTGCCAGCAGCGCGAGCGGGCTCAATGAGCAGTTCTTC.

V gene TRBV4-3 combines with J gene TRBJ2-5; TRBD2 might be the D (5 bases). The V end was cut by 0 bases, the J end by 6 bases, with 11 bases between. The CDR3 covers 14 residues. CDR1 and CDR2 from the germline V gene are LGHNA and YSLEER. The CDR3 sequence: CASSQDPGVQTQYF. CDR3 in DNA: TGCGCCAGCAGCCAAGACCCCGGGGTCCAGACCCAGTACTTC.

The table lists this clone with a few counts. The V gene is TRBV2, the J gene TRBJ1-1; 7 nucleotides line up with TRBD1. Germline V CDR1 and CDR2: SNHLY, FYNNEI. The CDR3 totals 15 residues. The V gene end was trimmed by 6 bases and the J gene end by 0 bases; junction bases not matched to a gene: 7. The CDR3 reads CASRLVGQLNTEAFF. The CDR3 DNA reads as TGTGCCAGCAGATTAGTGGGACAGTTGAACACTGAAGCTTTCTTT.

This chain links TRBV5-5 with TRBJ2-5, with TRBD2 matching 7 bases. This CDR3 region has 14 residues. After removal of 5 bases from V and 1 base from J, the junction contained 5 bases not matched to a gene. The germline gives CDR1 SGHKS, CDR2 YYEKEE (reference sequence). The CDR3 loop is CASSVSGAQETQYF. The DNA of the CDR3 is TGTGCCAGCAGTGTAAGCGGGGCCCAAGAGACCCAGTACTTC.

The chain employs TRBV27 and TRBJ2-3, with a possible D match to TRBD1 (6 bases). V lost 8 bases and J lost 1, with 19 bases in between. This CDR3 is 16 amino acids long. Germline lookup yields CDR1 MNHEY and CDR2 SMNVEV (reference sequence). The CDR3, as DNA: TGTGCCAGCGGCCGTAACAGGGAACCCGGCACAGATACGCAGTATTTT. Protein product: CASGRNREPGTDTQYF.

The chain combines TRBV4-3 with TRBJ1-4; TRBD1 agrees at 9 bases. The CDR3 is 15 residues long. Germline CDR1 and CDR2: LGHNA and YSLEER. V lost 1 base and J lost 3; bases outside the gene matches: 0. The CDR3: CASSQGDRANEKLFF. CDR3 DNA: TGCGCCAGCAGCCAAGGGGACAGGGCTAATGAAAAACTGTTTTTT.

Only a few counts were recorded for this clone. CDR3 DNA: TGTGCCATCAGTGAGTCTCCAGATACCTCCTACGAGCAGTACTTC. It specifies CAISESPDTSYEQYF. V gene TRBV10-3 combines with J gene TRBJ2-7; D gene uncertain. CDR3 length: 15 residues. The germline CDR1 and CDR2 sequences are ENHRY and SYGVKD. Trimming removed 0 bases at V and 0 bases at J, with 9 bases between.

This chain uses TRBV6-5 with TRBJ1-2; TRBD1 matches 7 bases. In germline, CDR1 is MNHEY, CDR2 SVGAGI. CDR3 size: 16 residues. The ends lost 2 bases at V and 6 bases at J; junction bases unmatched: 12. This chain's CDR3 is CASSYATWTGLNGYTF. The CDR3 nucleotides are TGTGCCAGCAGTTACGCCACTTGGACAGGACTAAATGGCTACACCTTC.

The CDR3 protein is CASTREVDHSNQPQHF. The CDR3 DNA reads TGTGCCAGCACCCGCGAGGTTGACCATAGCAATCAGCCCCAGCATTTT. This chain links TRBV6-6 with TRBJ1-5, with unresolved D. Germline V CDR1 and CDR2: MNHNY, SVGAGI (reference sequence). This CDR3 region has 16 residues. The germline V and J ends were trimmed by 7 bases and 0 bases, with 16 bases remaining between them.

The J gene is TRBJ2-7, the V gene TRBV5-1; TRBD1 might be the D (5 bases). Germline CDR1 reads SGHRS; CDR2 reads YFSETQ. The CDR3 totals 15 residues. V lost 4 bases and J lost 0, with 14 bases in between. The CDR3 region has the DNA TGCGCCAGCAGCCCGGACATCTTGAGCTCCTACGAGCAGTACTTC. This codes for CASSPDILSSYEQYF.

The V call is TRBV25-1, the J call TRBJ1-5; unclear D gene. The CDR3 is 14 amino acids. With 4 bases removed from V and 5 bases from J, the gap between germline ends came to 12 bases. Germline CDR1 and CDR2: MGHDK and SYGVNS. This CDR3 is CASSGGWVDQPQHF. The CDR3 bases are TGTGCCAGCAGTGGTGGCTGGGTGGATCAGCCCCAGCATTTT.

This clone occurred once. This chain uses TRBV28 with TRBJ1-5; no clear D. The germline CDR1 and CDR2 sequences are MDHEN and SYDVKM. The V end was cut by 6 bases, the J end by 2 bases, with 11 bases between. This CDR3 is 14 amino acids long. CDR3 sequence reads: CASRSGGGNQPQHF. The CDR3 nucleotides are TGTGCCAGCAGATCGGGAGGTGGCAATCAGCCCCAGCATTTT.

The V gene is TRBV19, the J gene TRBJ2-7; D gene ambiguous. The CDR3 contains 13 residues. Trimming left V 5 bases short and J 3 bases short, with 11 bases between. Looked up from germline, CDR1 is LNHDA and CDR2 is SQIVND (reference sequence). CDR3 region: CASSSPQGYEQYF. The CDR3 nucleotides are TGTGCCAGTAGTTCCCCCCAAGGCTACGAGCAGTACTTC.

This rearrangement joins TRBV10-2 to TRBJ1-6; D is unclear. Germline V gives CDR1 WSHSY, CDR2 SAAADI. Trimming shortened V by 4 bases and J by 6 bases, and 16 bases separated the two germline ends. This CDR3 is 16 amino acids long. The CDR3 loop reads CASSVMGIKGNSPLHF. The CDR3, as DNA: TGCGCCAGCAGTGTCATGGGGATTAAGGGTAATTCACCCCTCCACTTT.

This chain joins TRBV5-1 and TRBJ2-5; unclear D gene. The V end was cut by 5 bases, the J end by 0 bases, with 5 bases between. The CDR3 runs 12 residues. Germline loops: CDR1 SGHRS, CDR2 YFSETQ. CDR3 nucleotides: TGCGCCAGCAGAATCGACCAAGAGACCCAGTACTTC. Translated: CASRIDQETQYF.

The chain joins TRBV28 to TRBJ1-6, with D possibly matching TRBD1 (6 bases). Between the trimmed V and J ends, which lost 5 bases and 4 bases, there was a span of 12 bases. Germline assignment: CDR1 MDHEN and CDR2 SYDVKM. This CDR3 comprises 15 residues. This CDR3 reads CASSLTGAYNSPLHF. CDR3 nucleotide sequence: TGTGCCAGCAGTCTGACAGGTGCTTATAATTCACCCCTCCACTTT.

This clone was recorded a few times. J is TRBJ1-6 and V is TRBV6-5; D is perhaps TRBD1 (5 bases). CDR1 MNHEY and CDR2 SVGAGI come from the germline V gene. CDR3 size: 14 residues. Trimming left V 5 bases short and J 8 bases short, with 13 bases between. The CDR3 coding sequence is TGTGCCAGCAGTGGGGGTCCGGGGTATTCACCCCTCCACTTT. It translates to CASSGGPGYSPLHF.

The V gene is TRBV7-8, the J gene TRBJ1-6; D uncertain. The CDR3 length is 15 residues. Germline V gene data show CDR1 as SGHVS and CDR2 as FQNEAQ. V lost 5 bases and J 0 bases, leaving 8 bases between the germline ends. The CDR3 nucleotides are TGTGCCAGCAGCAGAACCAGCTCCTATAATTCACCCCTCCACTTT. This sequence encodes CASSRTSSYNSPLHF.

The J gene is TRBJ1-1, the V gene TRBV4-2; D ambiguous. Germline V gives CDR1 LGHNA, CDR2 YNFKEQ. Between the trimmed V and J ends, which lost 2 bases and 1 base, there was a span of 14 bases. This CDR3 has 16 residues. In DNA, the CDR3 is TGTGCCAGCAGCCAACTCCTCCGGACTGGGAACACTGAAGCTTTCTTT. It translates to CASSQLLRTGNTEAFF.

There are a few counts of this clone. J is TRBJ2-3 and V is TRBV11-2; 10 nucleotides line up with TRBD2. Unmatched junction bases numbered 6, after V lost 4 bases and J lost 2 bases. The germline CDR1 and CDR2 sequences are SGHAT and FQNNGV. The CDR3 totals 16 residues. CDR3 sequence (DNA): TGTGCCAGCAGCTATAGTAGCGGGGGGACCACAGATACGCAGTATTTT. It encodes CASSYSSGGTTDTQYF.

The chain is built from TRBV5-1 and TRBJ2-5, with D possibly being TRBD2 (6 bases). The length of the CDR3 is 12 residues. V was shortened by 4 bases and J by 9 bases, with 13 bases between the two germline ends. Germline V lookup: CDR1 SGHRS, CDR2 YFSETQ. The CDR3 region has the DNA TGCGCCAGCAGCCCTGACTCGGGGGCCCAGTACTTC. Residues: CASSPDSGAQYF.

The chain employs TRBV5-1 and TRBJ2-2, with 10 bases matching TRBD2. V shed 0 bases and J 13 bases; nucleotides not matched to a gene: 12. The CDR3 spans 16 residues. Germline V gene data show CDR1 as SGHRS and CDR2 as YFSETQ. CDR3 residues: CASSLVALAGADMLFF. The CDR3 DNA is TGCGCCAGCAGCTTGGTGGCCCTAGCGGGGGCCGATATGCTGTTTTTT.

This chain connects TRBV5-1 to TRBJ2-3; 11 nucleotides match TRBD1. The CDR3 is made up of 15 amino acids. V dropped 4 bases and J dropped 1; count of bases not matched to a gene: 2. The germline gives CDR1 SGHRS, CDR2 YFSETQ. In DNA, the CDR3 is TGCGCCAGCAGCGGGGGACAGGGGGGCACAGATACGCAGTATTTT. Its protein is CASSGGQGGTDTQYF.

The CDR3 spells CSVDVGRDQPQHF. The CDR3 region has the DNA TGCAGCGTTGATGTAGGTCGGGATCAGCCCCAGCATTTT. This chain uses TRBV29-1 with TRBJ1-5; no reliable D call. Germline V gene data show CDR1 as SQVTM and CDR2 as ANQGSEA. The CDR3 loop spans 13 amino acids. V gave up 3 bases and J gave up 5 bases, with 11 bases separating them.

The CDR3 here is CAWSHQANIQYF. The CDR3 nucleotides read TGTGCCTGGAGTCACCAGGCAAACATTCAGTACTTC. The V call is TRBV30, the J call TRBJ2-4; D ambiguous. V lost 2 bases and J lost 6, with 8 bases in between. This CDR3 comprises 12 residues. CDR1 and CDR2 from the germline V gene are GTSNPN and SVGIG (reference sequence). Full variable domain (remainder filled in from reference TRBV30 and TRBJ2-4): SQTIHQWPATLVQPVGSPLSLECTVEGTSNPNLYWYRQAAGRGLQLLFYSVGIGQISSEVPQNLSASRPQDRQFILSSKKLLLSDSGFYLCAWSHQANIQYFGAGTRLSVL.

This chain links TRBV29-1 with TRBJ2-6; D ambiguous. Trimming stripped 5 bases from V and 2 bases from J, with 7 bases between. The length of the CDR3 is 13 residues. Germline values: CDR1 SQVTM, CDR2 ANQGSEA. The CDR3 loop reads CSVWDPGANVLTF. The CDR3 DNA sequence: TGCAGCGTTTGGGATCCTGGGGCCAACGTCCTGACTTTC.